This T cell receptor (beta chain) was obtained from a study of regulatory T cells in long-lasting Graves disease. The time point denotes: persistent/refractory GD, antithyroid drugs over 5 years with positive TRAb. RNA extracted from PBMCs served as the sequencing template. Regarding the study as a whole: Persistent disease was associated with favored TRBV28 usage and with favored use of TRBJ1-2 and TRBJ2-5. Among the persistent patients, about 3,000 public clonotypes were shared, more than the roughly 990 shared among new patients.

The germline V gene encodes CDR1 MNHNS and CDR2 SASEGT. The CDR3 consists of 14 residues. With 6 bases removed from V and 0 bases from J, the gap between germline ends came to 12 bases. Arm-PCR of CDR3 regions with iRepertoire HTBI primers generated TCR beta libraries. Source study methods: Identified segments across samples numbered 55 to 70 TRBV and about 13 TRBJ. TCRdb fed the multiplex PCR reads into MiXCR, producing one record per CDR3 protein. For this entry, the V and J calls and clone size follow TCRdb and not the study's own pipeline. The sample has around 300,000 distinct CDR3 sequences; around 21% are singletons. This clonotype was counted once. The antigen remains undetermined.

The V and J genes are TRBV6-1 and TRBJ2-7; D perhaps matches TRBD2 (6 bases). The receptor was derived from a female donor with Graves disease. This sample comprised peripheral blood mononuclear cells (PBMCs), obtained when the disease was refractory, from a patient treated with antithyroid drugs. CDR3 sequence (DNA): TGTGCCAGCAGCTTCCTCGGGGGCTCCTACGAGCAGTACTTC. Its translation: CASSFLGGSYEQYF.